This T cell receptor beta chain derives from a study of shared clonotypes between healthy human individuals (dated by TCRdb to 2020 to 2022). Broadly, across the study: The cohort comprised a couple of women and a few men aged 18 to 49 years. To estimate repertoire size and how much clonotypes are shared between individuals, the study performed deep sequencing of blood TCR repertoires from 4 to 6 healthy adults. Libraries were prepared and TCR repertoires were sequenced by different laboratories using diverse techniques, in order to increase sequencing depth and limit assay-specific biases. Between about 0.85 and 10 billion PBMCs per donor were obtained by leukapheresis.

Donors were healthy HIV-negative adults with no recently reported acute infections or vaccinations. Only Caucasian adults living in Nashville, Tennessee, USA were represented among the donors. For unsorted samples, roughly 81 million PBMCs were counted and genomic DNA was extracted with the QIAamp DNA Blood Mini kit. After blood collection by leukapheresis, PBMCs were isolated using Ficoll-Histopaque density gradient centrifugation and then cryopreserved in the vapor phase of liquid nitrogen. TCR CDR3 regions were amplified from genomic DNA by multiplex PCR using the deep immunoSEQ assay. Genomic DNA extracted from each cell subset was distributed evenly over all wells of several immunoSEQ 96-well plates, and each plate served as one replicate. For unsorted PBMC, approximately 300 ng of genomic DNA, equivalent to around 30,000 T cell genomes, went into each replicate PCR. Ten immunoSEQ deep assay plates were used to sequence the unsorted PBMC genomic DNA. The purified libraries were quantified using a Qubit 3.0 fluorometer, sized with a Bioanalyzer 2100, and then quantified again using the KAPA Library Quantification kit. Each immunoSEQ 96-well plate was sequenced on its own single-read 150-cycle Illumina NextSeq 550 flow cell. Per the authors' processing: Because only junctional sequences without quality scores were contained in the immunoSEQ output, filtering matching that applied to full-length reads could not be performed. Sequences were annotated with PyIR, a Python wrapper for IgBLAST v1.9, using IMGT germline references to assign V/J genes and CDR3. Any read was removed if the V/J assignment was weak (E-value above 1e-6), the CDR3 was missing, or the read contained stop codons, out-of-frame junctions, or ambiguous translated residues. V3J clonotypes were defined by identical inferred V gene, J gene, and CDR3 amino acid sequence. Percentage overlap between repertoires was computed as shared unique clonotypes divided by the size of the smaller repertoire. Three approaches were used to assess repertoire richness: RTK rarefaction, the Chao1 estimator, and Recon v2.1 estimates of unobserved clonotypes. Entries here come from immuneACCESS through TCRdb and include only in-frame sequences with V and J called. Some clones fail to appear in such tables; in the studies checked, an unresolved V gene covers under half of the shortfall, and the cause of the remainder is unknown. V, J and clone size are those of that table, while D and trimming were read from the DNA. The sample has about 470,000 clones on record, 70% to 80% of them singletons. Together, the top ten hold around 14% of the sample.

Study-wide conclusions, independent of this receptor: Sampling was restricted to blood, and TCR repertoires in tissues likely differ from the TCR repertoires found in blood. Pairwise subsampling led to the expectation that sequencing depth would affect the degree of clonotype sharing among donors. Because the study included a small number of donors, the genetic and exposure-history diversity represented was limited.

Comment on this clone: Its binding antigen is unknown. Per-base qualities were not stored, and no clone one base away is much larger.

The TCR comes from a woman aged 40-49 years in good health. Some clones in this sample may be carry-over from other donors' samples. Sequenced input: PBMCs.

The bases read TGTGCCAGCAGCCCCGGACAGGGGGGAAACACCATATATTTT. Its protein is CASSPGQGGNTIYF. The chain employs TRBV7-2 and TRBJ1-3, and TRBD1 aligns with 9 junction nucleotides. The germline V gene specifies SGHTA as CDR1 and FQGNSA as CDR2. From V the trimming removes 5 bases and from J it removes 4 bases, while the gene matches leave 3 bases of the junction unaccounted for. The CDR3 sequence holds 14 residues, the cysteine and phenylalanine included. Of all the DNA, just the CDR3 is kept, 42 bases in frame from base 1.